This passage covers 31 T cell receptor beta chains from one sample sequenced in a study of neurological immune-mediated disorders (dated by TCRdb to about 2019). The library was built by means of 5' RACE. For sequencing, an Illumina HiSeq 2500 was employed. Using fastp at Q25 and MiXCR, TCRdb reprocessed the public reads and kept productive beta chains. Each entry is one CDR3 protein sequence, shown with its most common DNA and genes. The sample table contains some 80,000 distinct CDR3 sequences; only one count was recorded for approximately 5.8% of them. The ten biggest clones cover roughly 7.3% of the sample. The time point label for this specimen denotes: longitudinal time-point 2. Sequenced input: PBMCs. The receptors stem from a woman aged 55-69 years with multiple sclerosis.

This clonotype was seen many times. The genes are TRBV29-1 and TRBJ1-2, with 8 bases identical to TRBD1. This CDR3 has 14 amino acids. Unmatched junction bases numbered 4, after V lost 1 base and J lost 3 bases. In germline, CDR1 is SQVTM, CDR2 ANQGSEA. CDR3 in amino acids: CSVEGTGRDYGYTF. As DNA, the CDR3 is TGCAGCGTTGAAGGGACAGGGAGAGACTATGGCTACACCTTC.

This clonotype is medium-sized (0.01 to 0.1%) within its sample. J is TRBJ1-5 and V is TRBV20-1, with D tentatively TRBD1 (5 bases). The CDR3 is 12 amino acids. Germline loops: CDR1 DFQATT, CDR2 SNEGSKA (reference sequence). Trimming removed 5 bases at V and 11 bases at J, with 16 bases between. The CDR3 bases are TGCAGTGCTGCCTCGGACGGCAGGGCCCAGCATTTT. It is translated as CSAASDGRAQHF.

This rearrangement joins TRBV11-3 to TRBJ2-2; D unresolved. The V gene's germline CDR1 is SGHNT and CDR2 YENEEA. The CDR3 extends over 15 amino acids. V was cut by 1 base and J by 2 bases, with 8 bases left in between. Here the CDR3 reads CASSLVLVNTGELFF. CDR3 DNA: TGTGCCAGCAGCTTAGTCCTGGTAAACACCGGGGAGCTGTTTTTT.

This clonotype was detected once. This may be a read error: a much more frequent sequence differs by one nucleotide. The chain joins TRBV6-6 to TRBJ2-5; D remains unclear. Trimming pared 0 bases from V and 2 bases from J, leaving 7 bases between. Germline V CDR1 and CDR2: MNHNY, SVGAGI (reference sequence). CDR3 size: 14 residues. CDR3 DNA: TGTGCCAGCAGTTACTCGTCCATGCAAGAGACCCAGTACTTC. Translating gives CASSYSSMQETQYF.

This clonotype was seen many times. This chain links TRBV15 with TRBJ2-7, with D hard to call. Trimming pared 3 bases from V and 4 bases from J, leaving 13 bases between. This CDR3 spans 14 amino acids. Germline CDR1 reads LNHNV; CDR2 reads YYDKDF (reference sequence). The chain's CDR3 is CATSSESALYEQYF. For the CDR3, the DNA is TGTGCCACCAGCAGTGAGTCAGCTTTATACGAGCAGTACTTC.

This clonotype was counted at least ten times. The gene calls are TRBV7-8 and TRBJ1-2, with D tentatively TRBD1 (5 bases). This CDR3 comprises 11 residues. Germline loops: CDR1 SGHVS, CDR2 FQNEAQ. V was cut by 1 base and J by 9 bases, with 6 bases left in between. The CDR3 DNA reads as TGTGCCAGCAGCTTAGAGGGGAGCTACACCTTC. Translating gives CASSLEGSYTF.

This clonotype was seen many times. The chain carries TRBV5-6 and TRBJ2-3; D possibly corresponds to TRBD2 (7 bases). Trimming cost V 7 bases and J 4 bases, with 16 bases left between them. The CDR3 loop spans 14 amino acids. Germline lookup yields CDR1 SGHDT and CDR2 YYEEEE. CDR3 residues: CASGGATFSDTQYF. DNA for the CDR3: TGTGCCAGCGGGGGGGCCACCTTCTCAGATACGCAGTATTTT.

This clonotype showed up many times. The chain joins TRBV12-3 or TRBV12-4 to TRBJ2-7; 7 bases match TRBD2. J gave up 2 bases and V 8 bases, and 6 bases lay outside the gene matches. The CDR3 is 13 residues long. In nucleotides, the CDR3 is TGTGCCAGCGTGCGGGCGGGAGCCTACGAGCAGTACTTC. Translated, it gives CASVRAGAYEQYF.

The chain links TRBV2 to TRBJ2-2; 10 nucleotides align to TRBD1. CDR1 is SNHLY and CDR2 is FYNNEI in the germline V gene. V was pared by 8 bases and J by 3 bases, with 6 bases of the junction left unmatched. The CDR3 covers 15 residues. The CDR3 bases are TGTGCCAGCCGGGCGACAGGGGGCTACACCGGGGAGCTGTTTTTT. Amino acid sequence: CASRATGGYTGELFF. The complete variable domain, with remaining parts taken from reference TRBV2 and TRBJ2-2, reads EPEVTQTPSHQVTQMGQEVILRCVPISNHLYFYWYRQILGQKVEFLVSFYNNEISEKSEIFDDQFSVERPDGSNFTLKIRSTKLEDSAMYFCASRATGGYTGELFFGEGSRLTVL.

The table lists this clonotype with many counts. The chain has TRBV12-3 or TRBV12-4 and TRBJ1-2; D is possibly TRBD1 (5 bases). The length of the CDR3 is 12 residues. The V end was cut by 3 bases, the J end by 4 bases, with 6 bases between. The CDR3 is CASSLTVYGYTF. The CDR3 DNA follows: TGTGCCAGCAGTTTGACAGTCTATGGCTACACCTTC.

This clonotype appeared many times. The chain has TRBV20-1 and TRBJ1-1, with TRBD1 matching 9 bases. Trimming at V came to 4 bases and at J to 7 bases, leaving 13 bases not matched to a gene. The CDR3 sequence is 15 residues long. Per the germline V gene, CDR1 is DFQATT and CDR2 is SNEGSKA (reference sequence). DNA of the CDR3: TGCAGTGCTACCGGGACAGGGTATAAGGAGGGTGAAGCTTTCTTT. This encodes CSATGTGYKEGEAFF.

At least ten counts were recorded for this clonotype. This rearrangement joins TRBV20-1 to TRBJ1-2; TRBD1 aligns across 9 bases. The CDR3 sequence is 12 residues long. Losses at the gene ends were 6 bases for V and 8 bases for J; bases not matched to a gene: 7. Germline V lookup: CDR1 DFQATT, CDR2 SNEGSKA (reference sequence). The DNA of the CDR3 is TGCAGTGCCAGGGACAGGGTTGGCGGCTACACCTTC. This encodes CSARDRVGGYTF.

This clonotype appeared many times. The J gene is TRBJ2-5, the V gene TRBV20-1, with D tentatively TRBD2 (6 bases). The CDR3 extends over 14 amino acids. Germline V gene sequence: CDR1 DFQATT, CDR2 SNEGSKA (reference sequence). V lost 6 bases and J 2 bases, leaving 16 bases between the germline ends. This chain's CDR3 is CSAMRIADQETQYF. CDR3 bases: TGCAGTGCCATGCGAATAGCGGATCAAGAGACCCAGTACTTC.

This clonotype was observed many times. The chain employs TRBV12-3 or TRBV12-4 and TRBJ2-2, with D perhaps matching TRBD2 (6 bases). There are 13 residues in the CDR3. V dropped 8 bases and J dropped 3 bases, with 10 bases sitting between them. Written as DNA, the CDR3 is TGTGCCAGCTGGGGGGATCACACCGGGGAGCTGTTTTTT. It specifies CASWGDHTGELFF.

The CDR3 DNA sequence: TGCAGTGCTAGGCCAAGGGTTAATGGGGCCAACGTCCTGACTTTC. It yields the protein CSARPRVNGANVLTF. The V gene is TRBV20-1, the J gene TRBJ2-6; D is ambiguous. The CDR3 has 15 amino acids. CDR1 and CDR2 from the germline V gene are DFQATT and SNEGSKA (reference sequence). The V gene lost 3 bases and the J gene lost 3 bases, with 12 bases spanning the gap.

This clonotype was counted many times. The chain links TRBV11-2 to TRBJ2-1; 8 positions match TRBD2. The germline V gene has CDR1 SGHAT and CDR2 FQNNGV. The CDR3 loop spans 17 amino acids. Losses at the gene ends were 1 base for V and 1 base for J; bases not matched to a gene: 6. CDR3 protein: CASSLAFGGVSYNEQFF. CDR3 sequence (DNA): TGTGCCAGCAGCTTAGCGTTCGGGGGGGTTTCCTACAATGAGCAGTTCTTC.

This clonotype has at least ten counts. This chain links TRBV5-1 with TRBJ2-3, with D unresolved. V dropped 0 bases and J dropped 2 bases, with 10 bases sitting between them. Germline-derived CDR1 and CDR2 are SGHRS and YFSETQ. The CDR3 length is 15 residues. The CDR3 coding sequence is TGCGCCAGCAGCTTGGCAGCGACGGCCACAGATACGCAGTATTTT. As protein: CASSLAATATDTQYF.

This clonotype was found many times. The V and J genes are TRBV6-6 and TRBJ1-2; D perhaps matches TRBD1 (5 bases). Trimming took 2 bases from V and 3 from J, leaving 10 bases between them. This CDR3 region has 14 residues. CDR1 MNHNY and CDR2 SVGAGI come from the germline V gene (reference sequence). CDR3 nucleotide sequence: TGTGCCAGCAGTTACCTGGGGCCCGACTATGGCTACACCTTC. It specifies CASSYLGPDYGYTF.

This clonotype has a count of ten or more. The chain is built from TRBV6-2 or TRBV6-3 and TRBJ1-1; D gene uncertain. CDR1 MNHEY and CDR2 SVGEGT come from the germline V gene. V lost 5 bases, J lost 0 bases, and 10 bases lay in between. The CDR3 contains 14 residues. The CDR3: CASSAFTMNTEAFF. The CDR3 DNA follows: TGTGCCAGCAGTGCTTTCACCATGAACACTGAAGCTTTCTTT.

The rearrangement links TRBV6-5 to TRBJ2-3; TRBD1 is a possible D gene (5 bases). This CDR3 spans 15 amino acids. V lost 7 bases and J 0 bases, leaving 14 bases between the germline ends. From germline, CDR1 is MNHEY and CDR2 SVGAGI. DNA of the CDR3: TGTGCCAGCACTACAGGTCTAATTAGCACAGATACGCAGTATTTT. Translating gives CASTTGLISTDTQYF.

This clonotype was seen ten or more times. J is TRBJ1-2 and V is TRBV11-2; D unclear. CDR3 length: 13 amino acids. Per the germline V gene, CDR1 is SGHAT and CDR2 is FQNNGV. Trimming removed 1 base at V and 4 bases at J, with 7 bases between. CDR3 sequence (DNA): TGTGCCAGCAGCTTAGGGACGACCTATGGCTACACCTTC. This codes for CASSLGTTYGYTF. The full variable domain, its missing parts supplied by reference TRBV11-2 and TRBJ1-2, is EAGVAQSPRYKIIEKRQSVAFWCNPISGHATLYWYQQILGQGPKLLIQFQNNGVVDDSQLPKDRFSAERLKGVDSTLKIQPAKLEDSAVYLCASSLGTTYGYTFGSGTRLTVV.

This clonotype was counted at least ten times. V gene TRBV5-6 combines with J gene TRBJ1-1; possible D gene TRBD1, 5 bases. Germline CDR1 and CDR2: SGHDT and YYEEEE. Trimming took 5 bases from V and 0 from J, leaving 11 bases between them. The CDR3 contains 14 residues. CDR3 sequence (DNA): TGTGCCAGCAGTTCCCTAGGGGTGAACACTGAAGCTTTCTTT. Its translation is CASSSLGVNTEAFF.

At least ten counts were recorded for this clonotype. The V and J genes are TRBV28 and TRBJ2-2; 15 bases are shared with TRBD2. CDR3 length: 17 residues. The V and J ends lost 4 bases and 4 bases, in that order; junction bases with no gene match: 4. Germline CDR1 and CDR2: MDHEN and SYDVKM. The CDR3 DNA is TGTGCCAGCAGTTGGACTAGCGGGGGGGCCGGCACCGGGGAGCTGTTTTTT. It translates to CASSWTSGGAGTGELFF.

This clonotype is medium-sized (0.01 to 0.1%) within its sample. Here the CDR3 reads CASRDGTGELFF. CDR3 sequence (DNA): TGCGCCAGCAGGGATGGCACCGGGGAGCTGTTTTTT. The chain uses TRBV5-1 and TRBJ2-2; D not certain. V lost 5 bases and J lost 4, with 6 bases in between. Germline CDR1 reads SGHRS; CDR2 reads YFSETQ. The CDR3 extends over 12 amino acids.

This clonotype was observed at least ten times. The chain has TRBV9 and TRBJ1-1; 8 bases fit TRBD1. The CDR3 is made up of 14 amino acids. The trim removed 3 bases at V and 2 bases at J, leaving 3 bases unmatched. Germline V CDR1 and CDR2: SGDLS, YYNGEE. CDR3 amino acids: CASSGDRINTEAFF. The CDR3 bases are TGTGCCAGCAGCGGGGACAGGATTAACACTGAAGCTTTCTTT.

The sample holds many counts of this clonotype. The chain joins TRBV20-1 to TRBJ2-1; a weak D match, TRBD2 (6 bases). Germline assignment: CDR1 DFQATT and CDR2 SNEGSKA (reference sequence). The CDR3 is 13 residues long. V lost 6 bases and J lost 8, with 17 bases in between. CDR3 protein: CSAAGPRRDEQFF. The CDR3 bases are TGCAGTGCAGCCGGGCCGAGGAGGGATGAGCAGTTCTTC.

Ten or more counts support this clonotype. The chain is built from TRBV5-4 and TRBJ2-5, with D tentatively TRBD1 or TRBD2 (5 bases each). The CDR3 length is 14 residues. Trimming took off 2 bases at V and 2 bases at J, with 10 bases between the two ends. Germline CDR1 SGHNT, CDR2 YYREEE (reference sequence). The CDR3 is CASSFRESQETQYF. The CDR3 bases are TGTGCCAGCAGCTTCAGGGAGAGTCAAGAGACCCAGTACTTC.

This clonotype was seen ten or more times. This chain uses TRBV5-1 with TRBJ1-3; perhaps TRBD1 as D (5 bases). This CDR3 is 18 amino acids long. Trimming stripped 0 bases from V and 0 bases from J, with 16 bases between. The germline V gene encodes CDR1 SGHRS and CDR2 YFSETQ. The CDR3 bases are TGCGCCAGCAGCTTGGACCGAAGGGACTCTGGCTCTGGAAACACCATATATTTT. Protein: CASSLDRRDSGSGNTIYF.

This clonotype was counted many times. The chain uses TRBV3-1 and TRBJ2-6; TRBD2 might be the D (7 bases). Germline V gene lookup returns CDR1 LGHDT and CDR2 YNNKEL (reference sequence). The V and J ends lost 8 bases and 2 bases respectively, with 10 bases between them. The CDR3 contains 14 residues. This CDR3 reads CASGGGPGANVLTF. CDR3 nucleotide sequence: TGTGCCAGCGGGGGGGGGCCTGGGGCCAACGTCCTGACTTTC.

This clonotype was picked up many times. The V call is TRBV20-1, the J call TRBJ2-3; 14 nucleotides agree with TRBD2. Germline V CDR1 and CDR2: DFQATT, SNEGSKA (reference sequence). V trimming: 3 bases; J trimming: 7 bases; junction bases outside the gene matches: 6. This CDR3 spans 15 amino acids. CDR3 in amino acids: CSASTGTSGGHTQYF. In DNA form, the CDR3 reads TGCAGTGCTAGTACCGGGACTAGCGGGGGACATACGCAGTATTTT.

This clonotype was seen many times. The J gene is TRBJ2-7, the V gene TRBV29-1; no definite D call. The CDR3 extends over 17 amino acids. Per the germline V gene, CDR1 is SQVTM and CDR2 is ANQGSEA. V was pared by 1 base and J by 4 bases, with 23 bases between. Here the CDR3 reads CSVEVYQTESRTYEQYF. The DNA for the CDR3 is TGCAGCGTTGAAGTGTACCAGACGGAGAGCCGAACTTACGAGCAGTACTTC.